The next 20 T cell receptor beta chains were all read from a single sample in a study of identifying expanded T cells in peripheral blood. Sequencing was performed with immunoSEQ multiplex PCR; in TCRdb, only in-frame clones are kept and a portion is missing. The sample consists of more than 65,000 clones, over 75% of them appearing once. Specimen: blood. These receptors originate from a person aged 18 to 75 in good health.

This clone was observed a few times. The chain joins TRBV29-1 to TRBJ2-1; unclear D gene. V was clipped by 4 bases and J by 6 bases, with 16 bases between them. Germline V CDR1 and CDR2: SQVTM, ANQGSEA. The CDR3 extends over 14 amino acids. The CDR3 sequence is CSVVPRVLLNEQFF. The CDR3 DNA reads TGCAGCGTTGTCCCAAGGGTCCTCCTCAATGAGCAGTTCTTC.

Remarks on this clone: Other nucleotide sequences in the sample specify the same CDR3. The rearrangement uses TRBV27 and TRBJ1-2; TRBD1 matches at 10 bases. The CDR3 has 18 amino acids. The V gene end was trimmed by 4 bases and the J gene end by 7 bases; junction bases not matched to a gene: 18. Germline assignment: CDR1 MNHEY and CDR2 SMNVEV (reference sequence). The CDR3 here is CASSSHGWDRGGSSGYTF. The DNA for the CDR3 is TGTGCCAGCAGTTCCCACGGATGGGACAGGGGAGGCAGCAGTGGCTACACCTTC.

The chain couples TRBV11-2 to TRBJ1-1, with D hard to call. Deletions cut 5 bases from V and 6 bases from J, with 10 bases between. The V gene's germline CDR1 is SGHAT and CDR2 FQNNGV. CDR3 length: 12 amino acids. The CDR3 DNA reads TGTGCCAGCAGCCCGTTAGAGTCTGAAGCTTTCTTT. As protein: CASSPLESEAFF. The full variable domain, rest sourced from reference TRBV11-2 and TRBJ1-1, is EAGVAQSPRYKIIEKRQSVAFWCNPISGHATLYWYQQILGQGPKLLIQFQNNGVVDDSQLPKDRFSAERLKGVDSTLKIQPAKLEDSAVYLCASSPLESEAFFGQGTRLTVV.

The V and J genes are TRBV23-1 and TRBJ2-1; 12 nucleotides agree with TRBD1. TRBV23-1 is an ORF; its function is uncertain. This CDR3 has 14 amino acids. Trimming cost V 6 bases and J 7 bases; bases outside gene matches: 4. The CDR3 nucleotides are TGCGCCAGCAGGGGACAGGGGGCCCTTAATGAGCAGTTCTTC. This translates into CASRGQGALNEQFF.

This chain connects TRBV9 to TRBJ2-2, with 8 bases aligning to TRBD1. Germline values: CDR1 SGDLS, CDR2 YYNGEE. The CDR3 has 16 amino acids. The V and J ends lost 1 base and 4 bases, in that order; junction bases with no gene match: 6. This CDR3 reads CASSVSQGAGTGELFF. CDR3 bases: TGTGCCAGCAGCGTATCCCAGGGGGCGGGCACCGGGGAGCTGTTTTTT.

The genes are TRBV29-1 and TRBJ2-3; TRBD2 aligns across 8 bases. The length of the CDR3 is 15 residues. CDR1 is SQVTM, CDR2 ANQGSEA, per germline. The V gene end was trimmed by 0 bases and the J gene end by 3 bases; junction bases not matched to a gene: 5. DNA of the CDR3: TGCAGCGTTGAAGAAGCGGGGGATGGGACAGATACGCAGTATTTT. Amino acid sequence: CSVEEAGDGTDTQYF.

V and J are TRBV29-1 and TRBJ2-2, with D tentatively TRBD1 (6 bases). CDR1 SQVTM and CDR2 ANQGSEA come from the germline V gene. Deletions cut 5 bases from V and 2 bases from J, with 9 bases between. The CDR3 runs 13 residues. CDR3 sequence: CSVRDTNTGELFF. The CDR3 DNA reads TGCAGCGTTCGGGACACCAACACCGGGGAGCTGTTTTTT.

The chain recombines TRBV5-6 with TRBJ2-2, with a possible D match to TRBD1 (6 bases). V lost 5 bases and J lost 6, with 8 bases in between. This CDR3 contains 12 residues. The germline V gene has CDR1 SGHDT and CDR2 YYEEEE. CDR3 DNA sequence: TGTGCCAGCAGTCAGGGGTCCGGGGAGCTGTTTTTT. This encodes CASSQGSGELFF.

The CDR3 sequence: CASSERGGSEAFF. The CDR3, as DNA: TGCGCCAGCAGCGAAAGGGGCGGCTCTGAAGCTTTCTTT. The chain is built from TRBV5-1 and TRBJ1-1; TRBD1 might be the D (5 bases). CDR3 size: 13 residues. From germline, CDR1 is SGHRS and CDR2 YFSETQ. The ends were cut back, 4 bases at V and 6 bases at J, with 13 bases in the middle. Combining the CDR3 with reference TRBV5-1 and TRBJ1-1 gives the whole variable domain KAGVTQTPRYLIKTRGQQVTLSCSPISGHRSVSWYQQTPGQGLQFLFEYFSETQRNKGNFPGRFSGRQFSNSRSEMNVSTLELGDSALYLCASSERGGSEAFFGQGTRLTVV.

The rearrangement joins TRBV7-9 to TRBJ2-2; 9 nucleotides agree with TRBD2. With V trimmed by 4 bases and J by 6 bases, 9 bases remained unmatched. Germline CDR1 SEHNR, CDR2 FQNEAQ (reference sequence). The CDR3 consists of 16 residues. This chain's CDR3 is CASSWVIAGVPGELFF. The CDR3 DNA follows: TGTGCCAGCAGCTGGGTGATAGCGGGAGTGCCCGGGGAGCTGTTTTTT. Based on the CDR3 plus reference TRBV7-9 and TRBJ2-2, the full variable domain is DTGVSQNPRHKITKRGQNVTFRCDPISEHNRLYWYRQTLGQGPEFLTYFQNEAQLEKSRLLSDRFSAERPKGSFSTLEIQRTEQGDSAMYLCASSWVIAGVPGELFFGEGSRLTVL.

The CDR3 bases are TGTGCCAGTAGTATAGAAATGACAGTAAGAAACATTCAGTACTTC. It codes for CASSIEMTVRNIQYF. The chain recombines TRBV19 with TRBJ2-4; possible D gene TRBD1, 5 bases. Deletions cut 0 bases from V and 6 bases from J, with 12 bases between. This CDR3 is built from 15 residues. Germline V gene lookup returns CDR1 LNHDA and CDR2 SQIVND (reference sequence).

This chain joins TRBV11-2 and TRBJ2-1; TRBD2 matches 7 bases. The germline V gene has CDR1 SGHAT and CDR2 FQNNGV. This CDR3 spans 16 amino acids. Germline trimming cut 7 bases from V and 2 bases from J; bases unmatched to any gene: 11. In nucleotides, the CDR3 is TGTGCCAGCACCCAGTACGGGCGGGAGACCTACAATGAGCAGTTCTTC. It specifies CASTQYGRETYNEQFF.

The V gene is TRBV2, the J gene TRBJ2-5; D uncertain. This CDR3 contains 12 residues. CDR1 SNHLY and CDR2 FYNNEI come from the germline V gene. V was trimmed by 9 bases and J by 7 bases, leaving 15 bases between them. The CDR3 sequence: CASGDGWGTQYF. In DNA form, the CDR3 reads TGTGCCAGTGGCGACGGGTGGGGGACCCAGTACTTC. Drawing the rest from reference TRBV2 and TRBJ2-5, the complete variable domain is EPEVTQTPSHQVTQMGQEVILRCVPISNHLYFYWYRQILGQKVEFLVSFYNNEISEKSEIFDDQFSVERPDGSNFTLKIRSTKLEDSAMYFCASGDGWGTQYFGPGTRLLVL.

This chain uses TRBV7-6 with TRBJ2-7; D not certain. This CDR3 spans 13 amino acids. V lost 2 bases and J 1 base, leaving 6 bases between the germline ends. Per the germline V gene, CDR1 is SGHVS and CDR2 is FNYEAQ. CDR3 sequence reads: CASSLRQSYEQYF. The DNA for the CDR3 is TGTGCCAGCAGCTTAAGGCAATCCTACGAGCAGTACTTC. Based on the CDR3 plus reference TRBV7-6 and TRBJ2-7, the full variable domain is GAGVSQSPRYKVTKRGQDVALRCDPISGHVSLYWYRQALGQGPEFLTYFNYEAQQDKSGLPNDRFSAERPEGSISTLTIQRTEQRDSAMYRCASSLRQSYEQYFGPGTRLTVT.

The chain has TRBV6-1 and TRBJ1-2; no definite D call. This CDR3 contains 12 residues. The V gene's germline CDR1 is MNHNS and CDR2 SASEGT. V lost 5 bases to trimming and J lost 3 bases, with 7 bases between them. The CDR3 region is CASSSRDYGYTF. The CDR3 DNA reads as TGTGCCAGCAGTTCAAGAGACTATGGCTACACCTTC.

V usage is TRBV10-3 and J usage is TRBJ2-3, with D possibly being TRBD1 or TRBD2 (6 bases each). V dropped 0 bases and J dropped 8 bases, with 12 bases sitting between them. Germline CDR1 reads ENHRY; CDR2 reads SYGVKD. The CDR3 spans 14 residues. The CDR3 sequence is CAISESTGALTQYF. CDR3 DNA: TGTGCCATCAGTGAGTCGACGGGGGCCCTTACGCAGTATTTT.

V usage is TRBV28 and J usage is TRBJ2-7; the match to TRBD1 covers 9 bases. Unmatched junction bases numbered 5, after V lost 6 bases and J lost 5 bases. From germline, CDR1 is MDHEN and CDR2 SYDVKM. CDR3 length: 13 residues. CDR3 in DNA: TGTGCCAGCAGCTCGGGACAGGGTAACGAGCAGTACTTC. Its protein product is CASSSGQGNEQYF.

The chain's CDR3 is CASSLGPTSGTDTQYF. CDR3 DNA sequence: TGCGCCAGCAGCTTGGGGCCGACTAGCGGCACAGATACGCAGTATTTT. This chain uses TRBV5-1 with TRBJ2-3; TRBD2 matches 8 bases. Looked up from germline, CDR1 is SGHRS and CDR2 is YFSETQ. V was clipped by 0 bases and J by 1 base; unmatched bases: 4. The CDR3 has 16 residues.

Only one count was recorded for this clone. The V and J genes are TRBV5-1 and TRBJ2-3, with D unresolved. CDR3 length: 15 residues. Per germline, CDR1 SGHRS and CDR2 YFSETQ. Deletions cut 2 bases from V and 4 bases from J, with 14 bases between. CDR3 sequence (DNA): TGCGCCAGCAGCTTAGGCACGGGTGAAGCAGATACGCAGTATTTT. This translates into CASSLGTGEADTQYF.

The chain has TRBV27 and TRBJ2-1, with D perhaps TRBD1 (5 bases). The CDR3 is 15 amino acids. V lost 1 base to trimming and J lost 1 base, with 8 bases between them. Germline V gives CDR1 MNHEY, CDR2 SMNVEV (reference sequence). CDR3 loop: CASSLFRGSYNEQFF. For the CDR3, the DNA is TGTGCCAGCAGTTTATTTAGGGGTTCCTACAATGAGCAGTTCTTC.